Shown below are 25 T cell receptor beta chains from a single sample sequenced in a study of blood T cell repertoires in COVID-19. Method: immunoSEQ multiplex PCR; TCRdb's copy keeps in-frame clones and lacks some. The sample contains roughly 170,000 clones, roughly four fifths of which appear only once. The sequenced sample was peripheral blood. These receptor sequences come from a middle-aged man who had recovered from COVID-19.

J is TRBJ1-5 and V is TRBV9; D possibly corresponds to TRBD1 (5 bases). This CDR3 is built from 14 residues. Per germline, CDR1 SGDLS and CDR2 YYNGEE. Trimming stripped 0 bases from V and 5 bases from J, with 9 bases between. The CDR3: CASSVAAGDQPQHF. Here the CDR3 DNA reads TGTGCCAGCAGCGTAGCGGCGGGGGATCAGCCCCAGCATTTT.

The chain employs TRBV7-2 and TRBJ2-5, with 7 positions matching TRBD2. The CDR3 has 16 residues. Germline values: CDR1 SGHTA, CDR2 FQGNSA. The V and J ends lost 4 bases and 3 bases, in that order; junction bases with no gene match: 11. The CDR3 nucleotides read TGTGCCAGCAGCTCAAATGCCCTAGCGGTCGAAGAGACCCAGTACTTC. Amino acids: CASSSNALAVEETQYF. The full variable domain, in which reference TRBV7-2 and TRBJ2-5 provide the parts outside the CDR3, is GAGVSQSPSNKVTEKGKDVELRCDPISGHTALYWYRQSLGQGLEFLIYFQGNSAPDKSGLPSDRFSAERTGGSVSTLTIQRTQQEDSAVYLCASSSNALAVEETQYFGPGTRLLVL.

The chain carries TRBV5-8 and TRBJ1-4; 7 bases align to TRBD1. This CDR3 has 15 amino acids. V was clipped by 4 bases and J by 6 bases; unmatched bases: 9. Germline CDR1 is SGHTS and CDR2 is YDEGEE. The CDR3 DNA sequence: TGTGCCAGCAGCCCGGTTAACAGGGGACATGAAAAACTGTTTTTT. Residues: CASSPVNRGHEKLFF.

Here the CDR3 reads CASRVGGGVGETQYF. For the CDR3, the DNA is TGTGCCAGCAGGGTAGGAGGGGGGGTCGGGGAGACCCAGTACTTC. This rearrangement joins TRBV6-5 to TRBJ2-5, with D possibly matching TRBD2 (7 bases). The V gene's germline CDR1 is MNHEY and CDR2 SVGAGI. There are 15 residues in the CDR3. Between the trimmed V and J ends, which lost 6 bases and 5 bases, there was a span of 19 bases.

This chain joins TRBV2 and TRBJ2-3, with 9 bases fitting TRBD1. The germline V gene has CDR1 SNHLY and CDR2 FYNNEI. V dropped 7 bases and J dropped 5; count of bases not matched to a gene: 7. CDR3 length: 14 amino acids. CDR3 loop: CASTETGGLDTQYF. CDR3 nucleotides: TGTGCCAGCACCGAGACAGGGGGGTTAGATACGCAGTATTTT.

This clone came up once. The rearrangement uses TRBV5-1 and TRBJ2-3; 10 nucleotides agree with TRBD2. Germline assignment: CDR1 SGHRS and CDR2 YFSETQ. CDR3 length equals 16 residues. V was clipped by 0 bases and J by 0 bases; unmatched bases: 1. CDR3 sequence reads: CASSLGGLASTDTQYF. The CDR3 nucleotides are TGCGCCAGCAGCTTGGGGGGACTAGCGAGCACAGATACGCAGTATTTT.

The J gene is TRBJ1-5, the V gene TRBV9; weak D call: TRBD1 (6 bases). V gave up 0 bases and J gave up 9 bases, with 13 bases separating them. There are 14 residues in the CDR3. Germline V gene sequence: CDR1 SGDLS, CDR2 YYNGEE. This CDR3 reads CASSVDEGGRPQHF. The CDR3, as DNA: TGTGCCAGCAGCGTAGACGAGGGGGGGAGGCCCCAGCATTTT.

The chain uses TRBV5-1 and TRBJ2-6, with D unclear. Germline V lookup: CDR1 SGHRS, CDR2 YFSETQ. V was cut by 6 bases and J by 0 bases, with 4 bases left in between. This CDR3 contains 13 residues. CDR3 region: CASTISGANVLTF. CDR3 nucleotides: TGCGCCAGCACCATCTCTGGGGCCAACGTCCTGACTTTC.

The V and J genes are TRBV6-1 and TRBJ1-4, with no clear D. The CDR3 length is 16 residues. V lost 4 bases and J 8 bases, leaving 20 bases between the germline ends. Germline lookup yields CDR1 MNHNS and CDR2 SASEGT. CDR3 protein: CASSVGTGSLWEKLFF. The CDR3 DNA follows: TGTGCCAGCAGTGTGGGAACGGGGAGTCTGTGGGAAAAACTGTTTTTT.

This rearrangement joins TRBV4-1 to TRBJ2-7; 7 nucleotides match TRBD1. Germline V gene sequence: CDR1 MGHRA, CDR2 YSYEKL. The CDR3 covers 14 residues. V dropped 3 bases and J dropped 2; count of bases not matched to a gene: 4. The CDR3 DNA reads TGCGCCAGCAGCCAGACAGGGAGTACCTACGAGCAGTACTTC. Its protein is CASSQTGSTYEQYF.

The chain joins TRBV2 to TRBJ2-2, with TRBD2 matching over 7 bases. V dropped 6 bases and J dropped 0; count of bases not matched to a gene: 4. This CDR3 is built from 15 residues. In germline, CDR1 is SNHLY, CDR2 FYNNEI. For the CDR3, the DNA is TGTGCCAGCAGAAGAGCGGGGACGAACACCGGGGAGCTGTTTTTT. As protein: CASRRAGTNTGELFF.

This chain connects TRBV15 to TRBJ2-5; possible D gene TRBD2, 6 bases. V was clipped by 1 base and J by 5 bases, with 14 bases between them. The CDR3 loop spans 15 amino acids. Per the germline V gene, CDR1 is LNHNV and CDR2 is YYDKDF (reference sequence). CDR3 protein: CATSRAVGGMETQYF. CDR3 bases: TGTGCCACCAGCAGAGCGGTGGGGGGTATGGAGACCCAGTACTTC.

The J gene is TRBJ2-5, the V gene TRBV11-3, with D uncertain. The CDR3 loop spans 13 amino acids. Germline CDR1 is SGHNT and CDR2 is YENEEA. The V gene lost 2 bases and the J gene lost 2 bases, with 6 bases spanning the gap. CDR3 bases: TGTGCCAGCAGCTTATTACTACAAGAGACCCAGTACTTC. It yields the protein CASSLLLQETQYF.

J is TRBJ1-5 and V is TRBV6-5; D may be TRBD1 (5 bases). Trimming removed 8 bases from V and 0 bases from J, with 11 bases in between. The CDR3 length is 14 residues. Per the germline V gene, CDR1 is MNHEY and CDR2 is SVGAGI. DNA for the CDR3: TGTGCCAGCGGGACTCCGCTTAGCAATCAGCCCCAGCATTTT. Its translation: CASGTPLSNQPQHF.

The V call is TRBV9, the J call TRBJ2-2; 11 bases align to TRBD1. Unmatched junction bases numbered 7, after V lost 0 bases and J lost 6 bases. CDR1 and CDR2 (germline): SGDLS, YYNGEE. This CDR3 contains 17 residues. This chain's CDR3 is CASSVATPGQGAGELFF. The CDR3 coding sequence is TGTGCCAGCAGCGTAGCGACGCCGGGACAGGGGGCCGGGGAGCTGTTTTTT. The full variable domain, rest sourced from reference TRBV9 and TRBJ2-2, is DSGVTQTPKHLITATGQRVTLRCSPRSGDLSVYWYQQSLDQGLQFLIQYYNGEERAKGNILERFSAQQFPDLHSELNLSSLELGDSALYFCASSVATPGQGAGELFFGEGSRLTVL.

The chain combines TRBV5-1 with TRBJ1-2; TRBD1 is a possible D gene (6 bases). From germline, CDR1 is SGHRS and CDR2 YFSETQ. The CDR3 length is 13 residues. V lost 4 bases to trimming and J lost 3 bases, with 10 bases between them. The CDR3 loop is CASSPQGDYGYTF. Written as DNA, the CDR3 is TGCGCCAGCAGCCCACAGGGAGACTATGGCTACACCTTC.

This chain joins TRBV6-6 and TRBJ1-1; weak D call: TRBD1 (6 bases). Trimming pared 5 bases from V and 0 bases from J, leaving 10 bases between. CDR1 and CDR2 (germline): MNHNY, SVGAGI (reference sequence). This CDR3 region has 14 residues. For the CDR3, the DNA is TGTGCCAGCAGTGCAACAGGGCTGAACACTGAAGCTTTCTTT. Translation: CASSATGLNTEAFF.

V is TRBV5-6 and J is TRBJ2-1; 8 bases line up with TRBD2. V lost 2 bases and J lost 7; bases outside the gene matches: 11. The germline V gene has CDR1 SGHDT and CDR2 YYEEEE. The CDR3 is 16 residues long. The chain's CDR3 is CASSLEREIAVNEQFF. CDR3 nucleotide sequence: TGTGCCAGCAGCTTAGAGCGGGAGATCGCTGTTAATGAGCAGTTCTTC.

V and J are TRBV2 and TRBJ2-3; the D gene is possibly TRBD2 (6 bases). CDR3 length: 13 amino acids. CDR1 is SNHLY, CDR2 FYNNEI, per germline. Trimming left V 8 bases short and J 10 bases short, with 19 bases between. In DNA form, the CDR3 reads TGTGCCAGCGCTGGAGGAGGGGAGCGCGCGCAGTATTTT. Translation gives CASAGGGERAQYF.

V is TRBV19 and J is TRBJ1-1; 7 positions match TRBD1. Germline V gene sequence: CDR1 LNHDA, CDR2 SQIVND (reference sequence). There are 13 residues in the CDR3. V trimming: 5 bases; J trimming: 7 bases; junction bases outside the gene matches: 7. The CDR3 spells CASSATGVDEAFF. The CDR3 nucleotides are TGTGCCAGTAGTGCAACAGGGGTGGATGAAGCTTTCTTT.

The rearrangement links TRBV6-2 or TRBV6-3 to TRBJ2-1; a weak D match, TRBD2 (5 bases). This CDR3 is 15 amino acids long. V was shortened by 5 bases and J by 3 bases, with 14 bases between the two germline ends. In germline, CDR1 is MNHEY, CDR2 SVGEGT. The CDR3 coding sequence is TGTGCCAGCAGTCGCCGGGGAAGCGGCTACAATGAGCAGTTCTTC. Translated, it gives CASSRRGSGYNEQFF.

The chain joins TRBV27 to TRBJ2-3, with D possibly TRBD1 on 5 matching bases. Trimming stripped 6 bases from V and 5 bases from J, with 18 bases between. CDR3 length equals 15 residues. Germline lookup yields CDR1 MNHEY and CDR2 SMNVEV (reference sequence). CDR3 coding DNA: TGTGCCAGCAGCCCCAGGGTAGGGGCCGTAGATACGCAGTATTTT. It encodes CASSPRVGAVDTQYF.

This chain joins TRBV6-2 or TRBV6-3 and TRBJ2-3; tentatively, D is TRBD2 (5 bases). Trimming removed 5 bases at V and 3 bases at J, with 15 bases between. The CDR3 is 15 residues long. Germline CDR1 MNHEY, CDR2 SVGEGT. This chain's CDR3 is CASSGDGGWTDTQYF. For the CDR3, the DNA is TGTGCCAGCAGTGGAGACGGAGGATGGACAGATACGCAGTATTTT.

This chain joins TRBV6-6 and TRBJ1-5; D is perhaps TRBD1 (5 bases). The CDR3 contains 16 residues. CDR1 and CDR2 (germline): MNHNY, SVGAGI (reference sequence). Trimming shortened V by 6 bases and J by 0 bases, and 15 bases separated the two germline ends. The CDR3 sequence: CASRPDSLYSNQPQHF. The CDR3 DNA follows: TGTGCCAGCAGACCCGACAGCCTGTATAGCAATCAGCCCCAGCATTTT.

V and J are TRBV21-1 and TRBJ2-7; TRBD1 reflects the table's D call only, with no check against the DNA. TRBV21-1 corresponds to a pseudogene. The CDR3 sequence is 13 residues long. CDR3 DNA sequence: TGTGCCAGCAGCAAGAAGAGGGGGTACGAGCAGTACTTC. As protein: CASSKKRGYEQYF.